In its sample, the clone carrying this TCR beta chain was seen many times. V was clipped by 0 bases and J by 2 bases, with 10 bases between them. The CDR3 contains 15 residues. In germline, CDR1 is SGHKS, CDR2 YYEKEE (reference sequence). The source of the sample is a study of early T cells in non-severe SARS-CoV-2 infection. Study in general: Chains stayed unpaired after sequencing of bulk RNA from unsorted whole blood.

Individual cDNA molecules were tagged with unique molecular identifiers, the study reported. From the 5' RACE reads, TCRdb called clonotypes with MiXCR, one entry per CDR3 protein. Of 55,000 to 70,000 distinct CDR3 sequences listed, roughly 4.9% were seen once; the top ten hold roughly 3.9%. The V and J genes are TRBV5-5 and TRBJ2-3; D possibly matches TRBD1 or TRBD2 (5 bases each). The source material was whole blood, sampled at baseline. The source of this sequence is an adult who was a healthcare worker with PCR-confirmed SARS-CoV-2 infection or an uninfected control (not recorded which). The donor label of this sample is uncertain. CDR3 region: CASSLVGGFTDTQYF. In DNA, the CDR3 is TGTGCCAGCAGCTTGGTTGGGGGTTTCACAGATACGCAGTATTTT.